The entry below gives a single TCR beta chain sequence along with its context. Its target is not known. This CDR3 spans 17 amino acids. With 7 bases clipped from V and 4 bases from J, the junction kept 17 bases outside the gene matches. TCRdb reprocessed the RT-PCR reads with MiXCR, giving one entry per CDR3 protein. This sample has around 490,000 distinct CDR3 sequences; about 7.6% occur once, and the top ten carry 13%. The sample originates from a study of response to subunit inactivated influenza vaccine. General study results and limits: A suggestion made by the authors is that each seasonal influenza vaccination recruits few new T cells.

Sequences were derived from PBMCs from blood, sampled about 23 months after vaccination. The V call is TRBV12-3 or TRBV12-4, the J call TRBJ1-2; TRBD1 aligns across 8 bases. The receptor was derived from a man between 50 and 70 years old who received an inactivated influenza vaccine. The CDR3, as DNA: TGTGCCAGCACCCCAGGGACAGGCCAACCCCACAGCTATGGCTACACCTTC. It specifies CASTPGTGQPHSYGYTF.